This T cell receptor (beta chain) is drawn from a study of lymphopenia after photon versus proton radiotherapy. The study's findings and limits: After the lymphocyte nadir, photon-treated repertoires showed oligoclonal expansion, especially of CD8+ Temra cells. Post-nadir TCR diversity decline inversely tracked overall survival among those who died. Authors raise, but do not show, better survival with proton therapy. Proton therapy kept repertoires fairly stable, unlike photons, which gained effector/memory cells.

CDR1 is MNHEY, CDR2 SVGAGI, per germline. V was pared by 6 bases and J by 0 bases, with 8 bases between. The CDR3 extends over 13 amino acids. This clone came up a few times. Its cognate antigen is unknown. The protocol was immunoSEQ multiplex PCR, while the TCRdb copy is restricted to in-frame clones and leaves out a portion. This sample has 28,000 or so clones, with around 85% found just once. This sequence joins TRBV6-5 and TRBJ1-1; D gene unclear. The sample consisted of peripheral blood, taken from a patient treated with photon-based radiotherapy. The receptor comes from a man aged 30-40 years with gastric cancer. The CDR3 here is CASSLTMNTEAFF. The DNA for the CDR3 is TGTGCCAGCAGCTTAACTATGAACACTGAAGCTTTCTTT.